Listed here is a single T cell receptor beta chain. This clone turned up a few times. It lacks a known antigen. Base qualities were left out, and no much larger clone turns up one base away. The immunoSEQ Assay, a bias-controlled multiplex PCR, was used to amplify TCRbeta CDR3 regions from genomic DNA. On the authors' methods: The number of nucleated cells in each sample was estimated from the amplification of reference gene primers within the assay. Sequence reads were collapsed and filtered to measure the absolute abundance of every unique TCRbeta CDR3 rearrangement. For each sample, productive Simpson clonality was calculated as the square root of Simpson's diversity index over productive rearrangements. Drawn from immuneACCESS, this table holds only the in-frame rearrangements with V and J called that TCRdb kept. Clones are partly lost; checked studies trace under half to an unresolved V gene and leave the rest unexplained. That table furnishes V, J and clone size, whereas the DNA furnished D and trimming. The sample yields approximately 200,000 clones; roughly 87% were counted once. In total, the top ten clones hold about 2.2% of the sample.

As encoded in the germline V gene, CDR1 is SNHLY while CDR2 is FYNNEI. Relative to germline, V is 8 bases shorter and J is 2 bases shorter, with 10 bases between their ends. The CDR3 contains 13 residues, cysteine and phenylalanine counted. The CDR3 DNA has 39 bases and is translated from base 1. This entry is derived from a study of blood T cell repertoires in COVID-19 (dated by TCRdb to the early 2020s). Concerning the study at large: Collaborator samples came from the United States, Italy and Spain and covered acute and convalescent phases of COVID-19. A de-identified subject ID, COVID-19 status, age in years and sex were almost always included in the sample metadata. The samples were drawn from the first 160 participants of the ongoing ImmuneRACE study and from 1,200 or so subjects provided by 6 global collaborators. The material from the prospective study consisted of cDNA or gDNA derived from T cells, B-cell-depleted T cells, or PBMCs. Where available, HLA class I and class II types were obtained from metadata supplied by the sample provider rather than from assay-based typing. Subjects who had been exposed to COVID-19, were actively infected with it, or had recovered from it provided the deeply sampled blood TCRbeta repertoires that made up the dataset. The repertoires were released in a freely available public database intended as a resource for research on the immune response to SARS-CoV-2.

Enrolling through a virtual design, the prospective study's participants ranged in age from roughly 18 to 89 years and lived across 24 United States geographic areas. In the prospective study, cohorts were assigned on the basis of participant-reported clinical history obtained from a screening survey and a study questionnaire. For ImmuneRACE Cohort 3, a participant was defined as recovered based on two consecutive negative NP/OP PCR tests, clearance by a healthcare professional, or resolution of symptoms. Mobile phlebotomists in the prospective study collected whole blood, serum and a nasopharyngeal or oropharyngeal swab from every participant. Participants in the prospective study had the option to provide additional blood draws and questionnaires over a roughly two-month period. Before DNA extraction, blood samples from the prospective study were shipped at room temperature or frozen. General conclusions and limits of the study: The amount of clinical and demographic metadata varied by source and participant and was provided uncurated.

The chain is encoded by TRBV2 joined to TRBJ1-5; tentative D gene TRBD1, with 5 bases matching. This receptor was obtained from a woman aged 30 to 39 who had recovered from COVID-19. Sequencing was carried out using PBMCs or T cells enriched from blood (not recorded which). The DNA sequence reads TGTGCCAGCGGAGGGGTGGGCAATCAGCCCCAGCATTTT. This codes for CASGGVGNQPQHF.